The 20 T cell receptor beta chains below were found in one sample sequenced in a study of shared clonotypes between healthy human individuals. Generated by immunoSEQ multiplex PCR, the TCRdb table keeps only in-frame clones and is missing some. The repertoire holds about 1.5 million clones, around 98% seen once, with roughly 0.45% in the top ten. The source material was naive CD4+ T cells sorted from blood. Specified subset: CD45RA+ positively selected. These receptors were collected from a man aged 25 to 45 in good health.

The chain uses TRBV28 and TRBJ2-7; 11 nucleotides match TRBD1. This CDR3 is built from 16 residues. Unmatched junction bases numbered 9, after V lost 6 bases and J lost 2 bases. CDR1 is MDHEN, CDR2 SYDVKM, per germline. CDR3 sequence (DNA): TGTGCCAGCAGAGCGGGTAGGGGACAGGGGGCCTACGAGCAGTACTTC. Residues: CASRAGRGQGAYEQYF.

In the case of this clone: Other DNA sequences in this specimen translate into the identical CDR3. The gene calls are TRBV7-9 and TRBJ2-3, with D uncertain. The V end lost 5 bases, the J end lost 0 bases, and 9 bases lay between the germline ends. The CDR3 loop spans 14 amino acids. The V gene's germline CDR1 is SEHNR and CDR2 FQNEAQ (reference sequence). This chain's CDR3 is CASSRAASTDTQYF. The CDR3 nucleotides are TGTGCCAGCAGCCGAGCCGCTAGCACAGATACGCAGTATTTT.

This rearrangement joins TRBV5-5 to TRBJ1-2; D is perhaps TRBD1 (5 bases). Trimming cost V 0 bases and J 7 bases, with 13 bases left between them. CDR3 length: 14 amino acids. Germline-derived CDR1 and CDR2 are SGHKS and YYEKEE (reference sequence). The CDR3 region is CASSLAGGLPGYTF. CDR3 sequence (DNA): TGTGCCAGCAGCTTGGCCGGGGGGTTACCTGGCTACACCTTC.

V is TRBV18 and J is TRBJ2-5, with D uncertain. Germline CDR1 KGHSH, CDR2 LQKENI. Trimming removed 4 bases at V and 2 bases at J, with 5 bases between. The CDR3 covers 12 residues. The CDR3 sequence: CASSLKQETQYF. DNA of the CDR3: TGTGCCAGCTCACTAAAACAAGAGACCCAGTACTTC.

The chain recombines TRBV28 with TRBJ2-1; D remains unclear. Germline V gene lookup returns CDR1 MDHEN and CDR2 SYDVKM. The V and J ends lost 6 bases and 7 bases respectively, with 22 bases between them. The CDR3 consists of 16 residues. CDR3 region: CASRRSGRPSRNEQFF. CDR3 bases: TGTGCCAGCAGGCGTTCGGGCCGCCCCTCGAGGAATGAGCAGTTCTTC.

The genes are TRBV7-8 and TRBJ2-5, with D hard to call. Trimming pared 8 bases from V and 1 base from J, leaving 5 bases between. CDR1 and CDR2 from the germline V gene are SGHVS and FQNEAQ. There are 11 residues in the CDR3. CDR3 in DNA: TGTGCCAGCGCCTCCCAAGAGACCCAGTACTTC. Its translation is CASASQETQYF. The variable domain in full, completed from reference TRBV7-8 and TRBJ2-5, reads GAGVSQSPRYKVAKRGQDVALRCDPISGHVSLFWYQQALGQGPEFLTYFQNEAQLDKSGLPSDRFFAERPEGSVSTLKIQRTQQEDSAVYLCASASQETQYFGPGTRLLVL.

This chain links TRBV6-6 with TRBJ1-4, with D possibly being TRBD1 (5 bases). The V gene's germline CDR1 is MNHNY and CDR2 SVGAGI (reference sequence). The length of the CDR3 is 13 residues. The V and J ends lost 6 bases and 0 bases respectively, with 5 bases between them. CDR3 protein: CASRGATNEKLFF. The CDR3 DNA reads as TGTGCCAGCAGGGGGGCAACTAATGAAAAACTGTTTTTT.

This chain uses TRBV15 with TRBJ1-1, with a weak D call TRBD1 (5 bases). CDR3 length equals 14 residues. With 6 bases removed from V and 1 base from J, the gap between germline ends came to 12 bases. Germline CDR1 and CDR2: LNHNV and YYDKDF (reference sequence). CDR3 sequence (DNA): TGTGCCACCAGGAAAGGAGGGACGAACACTGAAGCTTTCTTT. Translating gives CATRKGGTNTEAFF.

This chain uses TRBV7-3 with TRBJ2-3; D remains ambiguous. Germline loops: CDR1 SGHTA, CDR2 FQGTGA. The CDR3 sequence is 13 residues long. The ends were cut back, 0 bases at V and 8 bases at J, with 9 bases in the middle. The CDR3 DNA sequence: TGTGCCAGCAGCTTAACGCATATCGCTACGCAGTATTTT. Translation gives CASSLTHIATQYF.

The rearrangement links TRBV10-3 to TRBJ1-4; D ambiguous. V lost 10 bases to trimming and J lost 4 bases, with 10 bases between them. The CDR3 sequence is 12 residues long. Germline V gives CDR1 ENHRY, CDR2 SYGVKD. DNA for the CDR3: TGTGCCACGGGAAAGGGTAATGAAAAACTGTTTTTT. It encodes CATGKGNEKLFF.

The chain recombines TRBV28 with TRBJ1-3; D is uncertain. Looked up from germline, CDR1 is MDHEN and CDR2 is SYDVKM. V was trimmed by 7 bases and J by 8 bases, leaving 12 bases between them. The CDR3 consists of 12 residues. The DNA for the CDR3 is TGTGCCAGCACATCGTGGAGGGACACCATATATTTT. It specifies CASTSWRDTIYF.

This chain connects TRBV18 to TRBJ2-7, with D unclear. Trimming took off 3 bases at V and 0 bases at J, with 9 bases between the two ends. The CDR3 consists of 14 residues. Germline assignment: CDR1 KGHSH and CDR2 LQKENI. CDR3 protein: CASSPADHSYEQYF. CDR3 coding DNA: TGTGCCAGCTCACCGGCAGACCACTCCTACGAGCAGTACTTC.

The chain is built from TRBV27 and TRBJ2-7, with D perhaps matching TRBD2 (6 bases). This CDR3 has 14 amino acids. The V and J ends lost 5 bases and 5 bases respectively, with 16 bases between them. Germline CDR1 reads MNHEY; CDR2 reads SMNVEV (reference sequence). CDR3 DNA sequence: TGTGCCAGCAGTCACACCGGGAGAACGGACGAGCAGTACTTC. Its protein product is CASSHTGRTDEQYF.

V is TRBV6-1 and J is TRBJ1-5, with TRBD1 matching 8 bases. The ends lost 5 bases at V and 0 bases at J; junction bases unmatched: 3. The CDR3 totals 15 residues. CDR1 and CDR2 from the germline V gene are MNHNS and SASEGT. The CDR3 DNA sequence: TGTGCCAGCAGTAAGGGACAGGCTAGCAATCAGCCCCAGCATTTT. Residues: CASSKGQASNQPQHF.

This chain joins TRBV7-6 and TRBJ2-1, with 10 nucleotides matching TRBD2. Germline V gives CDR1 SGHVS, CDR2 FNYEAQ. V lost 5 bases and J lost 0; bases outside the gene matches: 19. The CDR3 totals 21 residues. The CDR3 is CASSPMPRPPGLASSYNEQFF. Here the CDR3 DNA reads TGTGCCAGCAGCCCTATGCCCCGACCACCGGGACTAGCGAGCTCCTACAATGAGCAGTTCTTC. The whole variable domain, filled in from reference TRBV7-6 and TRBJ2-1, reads GAGVSQSPRYKVTKRGQDVALRCDPISGHVSLYWYRQALGQGPEFLTYFNYEAQQDKSGLPNDRFSAERPEGSISTLTIQRTEQRDSAMYRCASSPMPRPPGLASSYNEQFFGPGTRLTVL.

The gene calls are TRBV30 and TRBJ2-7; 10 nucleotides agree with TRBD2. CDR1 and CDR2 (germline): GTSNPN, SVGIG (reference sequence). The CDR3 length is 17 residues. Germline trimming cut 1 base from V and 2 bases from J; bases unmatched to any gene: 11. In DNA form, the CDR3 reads TGTGCCTGGAGTGCAACTCTCGGACTAGCGGAGACCTACGAGCAGTACTTC. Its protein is CAWSATLGLAETYEQYF.

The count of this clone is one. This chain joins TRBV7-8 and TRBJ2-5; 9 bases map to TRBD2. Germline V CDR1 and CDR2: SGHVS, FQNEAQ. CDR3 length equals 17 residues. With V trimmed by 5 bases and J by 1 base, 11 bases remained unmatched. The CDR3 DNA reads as TGTGCCAGCAGCCCCCTAGGGCTAGCGGGGCTCCAAGAGACCCAGTACTTC. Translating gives CASSPLGLAGLQETQYF.

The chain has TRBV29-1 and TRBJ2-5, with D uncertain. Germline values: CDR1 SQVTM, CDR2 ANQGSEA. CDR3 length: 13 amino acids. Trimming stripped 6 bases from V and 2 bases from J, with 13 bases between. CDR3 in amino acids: CSVSKMGQETQYF. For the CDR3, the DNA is TGCAGCGTCTCAAAAATGGGGCAAGAGACCCAGTACTTC.

CDR3 residues: CASSVNPSYEQYF. The CDR3 DNA sequence: TGTGCCAGCAGCGTAAACCCCTCCTACGAGCAGTACTTC. This chain connects TRBV9 to TRBJ2-7; D is unclear. V lost 1 base to trimming and J lost 0 bases, with 5 bases between them. This CDR3 is 13 amino acids long. Germline V gene lookup returns CDR1 SGDLS and CDR2 YYNGEE.

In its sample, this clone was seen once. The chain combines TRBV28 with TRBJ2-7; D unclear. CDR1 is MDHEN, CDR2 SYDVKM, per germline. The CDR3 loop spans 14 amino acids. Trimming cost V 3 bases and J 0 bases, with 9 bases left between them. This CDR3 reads CASSLVHSSYEQYF. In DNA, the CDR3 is TGTGCCAGCAGTTTGGTTCACAGCTCCTACGAGCAGTACTTC.